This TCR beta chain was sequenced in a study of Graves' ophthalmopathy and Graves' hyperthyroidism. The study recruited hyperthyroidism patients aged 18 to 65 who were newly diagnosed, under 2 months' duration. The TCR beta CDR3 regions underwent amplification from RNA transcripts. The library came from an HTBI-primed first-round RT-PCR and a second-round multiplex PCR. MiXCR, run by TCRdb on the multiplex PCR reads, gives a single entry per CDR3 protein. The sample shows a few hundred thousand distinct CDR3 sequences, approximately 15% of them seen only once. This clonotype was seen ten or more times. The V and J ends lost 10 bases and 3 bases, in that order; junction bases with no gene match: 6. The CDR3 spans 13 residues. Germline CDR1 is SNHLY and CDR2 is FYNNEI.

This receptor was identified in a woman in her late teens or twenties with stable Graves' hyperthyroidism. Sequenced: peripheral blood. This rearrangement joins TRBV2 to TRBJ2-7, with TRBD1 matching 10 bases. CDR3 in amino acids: CAIRGDRGYEQYF. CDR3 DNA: TGTGCCATCCGAGGGGACAGGGGCTACGAGCAGTACTTC.